The 16 T cell receptor beta chains reported below all come from one sample, sequenced in a study of blood T cell repertoires in COVID-19. Repertoires were generated with immunoSEQ multiplex PCR, while TCRdb's copy carries only in-frame clones and drops some. The sample has approximately 240,000 clones; roughly 80% are singletons. Specimen: peripheral blood. Receptor source: a woman aged 60 to 75 with acute or convalescent COVID-19.

This clone was detected a few times. The chain couples TRBV4-3 to TRBJ1-6; TRBD1 might be the D (6 bases). Germline CDR1 and CDR2: LGHNA and YSLEER. Trimming removed 3 bases at V and 5 bases at J, with 11 bases between. CDR3 length equals 15 residues. The CDR3 loop is CASSQDSNDNSPLHF. CDR3 coding DNA: TGCGCCAGCAGCCAGGACAGTAATGATAATTCACCCCTCCACTTT.

CDR3 amino acids: CASSPGQAYYGYTF. CDR3 DNA: TGTGCCAGTAGCCCGGGACAGGCTTACTATGGCTACACCTTC. J is TRBJ1-2 and V is TRBV19; 8 bases align to TRBD1. Trimming removed 6 bases from V and 3 bases from J; junction bases left unmatched: 6. This CDR3 comprises 14 residues. CDR1 and CDR2 (germline): LNHDA, SQIVND (reference sequence).

The rearrangement links TRBV6-5 to TRBJ2-5; 8 bases are shared with TRBD1. In germline, CDR1 is MNHEY, CDR2 SVGAGI. With V trimmed by 9 bases and J by 4 bases, 1 base remained unmatched. The CDR3 sequence is 11 residues long. CDR3 loop: CASDRGETQYF. Here the CDR3 DNA reads TGTGCCAGTGACAGGGGAGAGACCCAGTACTTC.

This chain connects TRBV5-4 to TRBJ1-1; no clear D. CDR1 and CDR2 from the germline V gene are SGHNT and YYREEE (reference sequence). The CDR3 loop spans 13 amino acids. The germline V and J ends were trimmed by 2 bases and 1 base, with 6 bases remaining between them. The CDR3 is CASSFDSNTEAFF. The DNA of the CDR3 is TGTGCCAGCAGCTTCGACTCGAACACTGAAGCTTTCTTT.

This clone has only one observation. The chain has TRBV7-9 and TRBJ2-1; 11 nucleotides match TRBD2. The CDR3 covers 14 residues. CDR1 is SEHNR, CDR2 FQNEAQ, per germline (reference sequence). V dropped 5 bases and J dropped 9; count of bases not matched to a gene: 6. CDR3 residues: CASSLLAGDLEQFF. As DNA, the CDR3 is TGTGCCAGCAGCCTACTAGCGGGGGATCTTGAGCAGTTCTTC. Based on the CDR3 plus reference TRBV7-9 and TRBJ2-1, the full variable domain is DTGVSQNPRHKITKRGQNVTFRCDPISEHNRLYWYRQTLGQGPEFLTYFQNEAQLEKSRLLSDRFSAERPKGSFSTLEIQRTEQGDSAMYLCASSLLAGDLEQFFGPGTRLTVL.

This chain uses TRBV12-3 or TRBV12-4 with TRBJ1-6; possible D gene TRBD1, 5 bases. The CDR3 contains 13 residues. V shed 6 bases and J shed 7 bases, with 10 bases lying between them. CDR3: CASRETANSPLHF. The CDR3 DNA is TGTGCCAGCAGAGAGACAGCCAATTCACCCCTCCACTTT.

The V call is TRBV7-9, the J call TRBJ1-5, with D possibly TRBD1 on 6 matching bases. V was cut by 1 base and J by 5 bases, with 12 bases left in between. CDR1 SEHNR and CDR2 FQNEAQ come from the germline V gene (reference sequence). The CDR3 has 15 amino acids. The CDR3 loop reads CASSLGTGNYQPQHF. The CDR3 region has the DNA TGTGCCAGCAGCTTAGGTACAGGGAACTATCAGCCCCAGCATTTT.

This chain links TRBV15 with TRBJ1-5; TRBD1 might be the D (5 bases). The CDR3 has 15 residues. Germline V gives CDR1 LNHNV, CDR2 YYDKDF (reference sequence). Between the trimmed V and J ends, which lost 5 bases and 4 bases, there was a span of 15 bases. CDR3 coding DNA: TGTGCCACCAGCTTAGAAGGATCAGGGAATCAGCCCCAGCATTTT. This sequence encodes CATSLEGSGNQPQHF.

This chain uses TRBV7-9 with TRBJ1-1; D gene uncertain. CDR1 and CDR2 from the germline V gene are SEHNR and FQNEAQ (reference sequence). V lost 1 base and J lost 10, with 16 bases in between. The CDR3 has 14 residues. CDR3 sequence: CASSLDGEAAGAFF. DNA for the CDR3: TGTGCCAGCAGCTTAGATGGCGAGGCTGCGGGAGCTTTCTTT.

The chain couples TRBV30 to TRBJ1-4, with no clear D. This CDR3 spans 13 amino acids. Trimming stripped 2 bases from V and 11 bases from J, with 15 bases between. Germline CDR1 is GTSNPN and CDR2 is SVGIG (reference sequence). The CDR3 nucleotides are TGTGCCTGGAGTCCTGCCCAGGTCGCCAAACTGTTTTTT. Translated, it gives CAWSPAQVAKLFF.

As to this clone: Since the CDR3 does not end with the conserved phenylalanine or tryptophan, this likely comes from a read error. The DNA is omitted, as the CDR3 cannot be located on it reliably, and the CDR3 follows TCRdb's listing. The V gene is TRBV5-4, the J gene TRBJ1-2; the table's TRBD1 call for D was not verified on the DNA. Germline-derived CDR1 and CDR2 are SGHNT and YYREEE (reference sequence). The CDR3 sequence runs 15 residues, both termini included. The CDR3 is CASSWVGMKQGAKGD.

This chain connects TRBV24-1 to TRBJ2-4, with D possibly matching TRBD2 (6 bases). The CDR3 has 14 amino acids. Germline CDR1 and CDR2: KGHDR and SFDVKD. V gave up 4 bases and J gave up 4 bases, with 10 bases separating them. The CDR3 loop is CATSDPGRKNIQYF. Here the CDR3 DNA reads TGTGCCACCAGTGACCCAGGGAGGAAAAACATTCAGTACTTC.

This clone has just one count. The chain has TRBV19 and TRBJ2-7, with 10 bases aligning to TRBD1. After removal of 0 bases from V and 5 bases from J, the junction contained 10 bases not matched to a gene. The CDR3 extends over 17 amino acids. CDR1 and CDR2 (germline): LNHDA, SQIVND (reference sequence). CDR3 nucleotides: TGTGCCAGTAGTATAGATTCCCGGGACAGGGGATTCGACGAGCAGTACTTC. Amino acid sequence: CASSIDSRDRGFDEQYF.

The chain carries TRBV27 and TRBJ1-2, with 7 positions matching TRBD1. Trimming took 6 bases from V and 2 from J; bases not matched to a gene: 9. This CDR3 contains 15 residues. Germline CDR1 and CDR2: MNHEY and SMNVEV (reference sequence). CDR3 residues: CASRPHIQGNYGYTF. The CDR3 DNA reads TGTGCCAGCAGGCCTCACATACAGGGGAACTATGGCTACACCTTC.

The J gene is TRBJ2-3, the V gene TRBV7-2, with 8 bases identical to TRBD2. The J segment lost 5 bases and the V segment lost 4 bases, leaving 11 bases of the junction unmatched. The CDR3 length is 16 residues. CDR1 is SGHTA, CDR2 FQGNSA, per germline. The CDR3 DNA is TGTGCCAGCAGCTCTAAGCGGGGGCGCCCTTTAGATACGCAGTATTTT. Its translation: CASSSKRGRPLDTQYF.

This sequence joins TRBV14 and TRBJ2-1, with TRBD2 as a possible D gene (5 bases). The CDR3 length is 15 residues. The germline V gene encodes CDR1 SGHDN and CDR2 FVKESK. V was clipped by 4 bases and J by 0 bases, with 10 bases between them. The DNA of the CDR3 is TGTGCCAGCAGCCCCGGGGTCAGCTCCTACAATGAGCAGTTCTTC. Protein sequence: CASSPGVSSYNEQFF.